The present entry profiles one T cell receptor (beta chain) with its context. Its antigen is currently unknown. The data derive from a study of T cell repertoires in cytomegalovirus infection. Study as a whole: Well-studied HLA-B-restricted CMV epitopes were used in the study alongside recently identified HLA-C-restricted ones. CMV infection plus the matching HLA type was flagged by public TCR beta signatures. General study points: The response measured ex vivo was dominated by TCR beta clonotypes (HLA-C-restricted and CMV-specific). Identification of carriers of CMV plus the relevant HLA was achieved through cumulative public TCR beta family frequency.

Trimming shortened V by 0 bases and J by 7 bases, and 7 bases separated the two germline ends. The length of the CDR3 is 13 residues. CDR1 LNHNV and CDR2 YYDKDF come from the germline V gene (reference sequence). A single record per CDR3 protein comes from TCRdb applying MiXCR to the reads. The sample has some 480,000 distinct CDR3 sequences; about 33% are singletons. The source was cultured PBMCs, collected from culture after CMV antigen stimulation. The genes are TRBV15 and TRBJ1-5, with a tentative D call TRBD1 (5 bases). This clonotype was sampled from a human donor in good health (CMV status not recorded). Some clones in this sample may be carry-over from other donors' samples. CDR3 nucleotides: TGTGCCACCAGCAGAGATAGGGACCAGCCCCAGCATTTT. This encodes CATSRDRDQPQHF. Full variable domain (rest looked up from reference TRBV15 and TRBJ1-5): DAMVIQNPRYQVTQFGKPVTLSCSQTLNHNVMYWYQQKSSQAPKLLFHYYDKDFNNEADTPDNFQSRRPNTSFCFLDIRSPGLGDTAMYLCATSRDRDQPQHFGDGTRLSIL.